This T cell receptor (beta chain) originates from a study of memory CD4+ T cells and cytomegalovirus serostatus. Study results and limitations: Each of 55 to 80 CMV-associated TCRbeta sequences occurred in one to five individuals. A US-trained random forest predicted CMV serostatus with median AUC 0.91.

The CDR3 covers 17 residues. The V gene lost 5 bases and the J gene lost 5 bases, with 24 bases spanning the gap. Germline loops: CDR1 SEHNR, CDR2 FQNEAQ (reference sequence). Single viable CD3+CD4+CD8-CD45RO+ cells were sorted as the memory CD4+ T cells. Authors' processing steps: Out-of-frame sequences were removed, leaving 2 million to 2.5 million distinct TCRbeta sequences. Clones were sequenced by immunoSEQ multiplex PCR, and TCRdb holds only the in-frame ones, with some missing. V, J and clone size reflect that table, while D and trimming were determined from the DNA. The sample shows roughly 84,000 clones, 65% to 85% of them seen only once. With regard to this clone: What it recognizes is unknown.

This receptor was obtained from an adult in good health and CMV-seronegative. The V gene is TRBV7-9, the J gene TRBJ1-2; no reliable D call. The specimen sequenced was memory CD4+ T cells from blood. CDR3 loop: CASSLNPGRRRIYGYTF. The CDR3 nucleotides are TGTGCCAGCAGCCTCAATCCGGGCAGGCGACGAATTTATGGCTACACCTTC.